This T cell receptor (beta chain) derives from a study of T cell clonality in common variable immunodeficiency. Study results and limitations: CVID patient heterogeneity limited repertoire-clinical complication correlations. CVID subjects showed higher TCRbeta clonality than healthy controls. Common variable immunodeficiency TCR beta sequences reportedly had fewer deletions and N-nucleotide insertions.

Method: immunoSEQ multiplex PCR; TCRdb's copy keeps in-frame clones and lacks some. This sample comprises some 53,000 clones, none seen once only. This clone was detected only a few times. Its antigen is unidentified. The sequence was collected from a person between 18 and 70 years old in good health. The sequencing sample was made of peripheral blood mononuclear cells.

The CDR3 bases that were read are TGTGCCAGCTTATCCTCGAGAGGGGTTGGC. Protein product: CASLSSRGVG. The entire CDR3 protein reads CASLSSRGVGYTF. This sequence joins TRBV18 and TRBJ1-2, with D possibly matching TRBD1 (5 bases). The missing CDR3 end, 3 residues past where the read stops, is filled in from the germline J gene. Trimming pared 7 bases from V and 7 bases from J, leaving 16 bases between. The CDR3 length is 13 residues. The germline gives CDR1 KGHSH, CDR2 LQKENI.